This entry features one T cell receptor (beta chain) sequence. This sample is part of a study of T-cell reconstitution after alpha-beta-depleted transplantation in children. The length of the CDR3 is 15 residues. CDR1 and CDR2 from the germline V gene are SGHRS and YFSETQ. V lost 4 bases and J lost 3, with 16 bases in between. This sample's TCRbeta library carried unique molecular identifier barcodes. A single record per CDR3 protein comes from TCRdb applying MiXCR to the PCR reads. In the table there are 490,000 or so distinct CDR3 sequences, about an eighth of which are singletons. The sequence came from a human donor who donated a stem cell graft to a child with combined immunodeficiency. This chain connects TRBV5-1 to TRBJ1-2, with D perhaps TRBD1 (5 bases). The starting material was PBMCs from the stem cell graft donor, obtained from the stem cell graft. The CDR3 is CASSLWGGGDYGYTF. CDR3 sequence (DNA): TGCGCCAGCAGCCTGTGGGGGGGAGGAGACTATGGCTACACCTTC.